The entry below describes one T cell receptor beta chain. This record belongs to a study of cytomegalovirus exposure and HLA in healthy donors. This CDR3 is 17 amino acids long. Germline V CDR1 and CDR2: ENHRY, SYGVKD. Trimming removed 4 bases from V and 2 bases from J, with 19 bases in between. The primer mix had 60 Vbeta and 13 Jbeta primers. Data came from immunoSEQ multiplex PCR; TCRdb stores just in-frame clones and leaves some out. The table lists around 130,000 clones, 75% to 90% of them singletons. The sequencing sample was made of PBMCs. The receptor comes from a man aged 25-45 years in good health and CMV-seronegative. The rearrangement uses TRBV10-3 and TRBJ2-3, with D unresolved. The CDR3 DNA reads as TGTGCCATCAGTGTTAGTGACACCTCAGACCCCACAGATACGCAGTATTTT. It is translated as CAISVSDTSDPTDTQYF.